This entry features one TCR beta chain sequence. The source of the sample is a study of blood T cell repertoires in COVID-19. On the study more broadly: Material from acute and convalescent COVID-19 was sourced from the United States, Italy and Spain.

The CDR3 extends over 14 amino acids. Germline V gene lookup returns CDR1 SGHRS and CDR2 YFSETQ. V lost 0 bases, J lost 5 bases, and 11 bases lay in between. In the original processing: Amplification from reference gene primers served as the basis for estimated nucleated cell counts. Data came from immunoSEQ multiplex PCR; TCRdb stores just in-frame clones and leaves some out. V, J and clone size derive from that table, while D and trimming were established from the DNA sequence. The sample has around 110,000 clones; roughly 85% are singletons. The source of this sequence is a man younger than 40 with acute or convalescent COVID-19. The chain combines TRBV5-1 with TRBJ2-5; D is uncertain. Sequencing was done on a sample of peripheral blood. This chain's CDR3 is CASSLELVRETQYF. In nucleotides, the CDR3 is TGCGCCAGCAGCTTGGAGCTGGTCCGGGAGACCCAGTACTTC.